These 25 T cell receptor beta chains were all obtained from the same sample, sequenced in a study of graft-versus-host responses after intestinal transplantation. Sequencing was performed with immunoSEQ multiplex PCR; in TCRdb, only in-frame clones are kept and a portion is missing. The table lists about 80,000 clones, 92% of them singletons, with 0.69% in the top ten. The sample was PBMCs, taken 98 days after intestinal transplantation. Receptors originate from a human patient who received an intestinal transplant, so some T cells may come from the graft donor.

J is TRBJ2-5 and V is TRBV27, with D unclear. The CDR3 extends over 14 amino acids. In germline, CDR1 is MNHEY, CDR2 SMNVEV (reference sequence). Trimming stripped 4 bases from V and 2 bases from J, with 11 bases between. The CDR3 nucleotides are TGTGCCAGCAGTTACAATCGGGTACAAGAGACCCAGTACTTC. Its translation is CASSYNRVQETQYF.

The CDR3, as DNA: TGTGCCAGCAGTAACACCGGGGAGCTGTTTTTT. Protein: CASSNTGELFF. This rearrangement joins TRBV6-6 to TRBJ2-2; D is ambiguous. The CDR3 is 11 amino acids. V dropped 5 bases and J dropped 2 bases, with 0 bases sitting between them. CDR1 is MNHNY, CDR2 SVGAGI, per germline (reference sequence).

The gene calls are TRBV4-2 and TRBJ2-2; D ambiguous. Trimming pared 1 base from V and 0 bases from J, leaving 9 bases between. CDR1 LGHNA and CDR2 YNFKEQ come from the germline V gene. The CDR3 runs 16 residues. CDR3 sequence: CASSQGFPSNTGELFF. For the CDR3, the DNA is TGTGCCAGCAGCCAAGGATTTCCCTCGAACACCGGGGAGCTGTTTTTT.

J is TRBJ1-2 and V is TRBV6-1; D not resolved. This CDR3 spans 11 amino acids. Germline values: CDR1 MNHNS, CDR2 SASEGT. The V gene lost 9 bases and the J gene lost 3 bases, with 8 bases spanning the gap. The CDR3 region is CASGEDYGYTF. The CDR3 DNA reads TGTGCCAGTGGGGAGGACTATGGCTACACCTTC.

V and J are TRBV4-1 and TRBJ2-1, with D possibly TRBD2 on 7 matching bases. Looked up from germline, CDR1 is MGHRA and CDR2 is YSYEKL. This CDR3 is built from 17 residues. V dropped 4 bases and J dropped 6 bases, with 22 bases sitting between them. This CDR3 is CASSLWEGQGNFNEQFF. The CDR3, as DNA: TGCGCCAGCAGCCTTTGGGAGGGGCAGGGGAACTTCAATGAGCAGTTCTTC.

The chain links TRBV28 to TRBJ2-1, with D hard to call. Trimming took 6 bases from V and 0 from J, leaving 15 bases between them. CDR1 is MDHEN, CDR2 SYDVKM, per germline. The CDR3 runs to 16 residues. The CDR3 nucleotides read TGTGCCAGCAGGAGAGACAAACGGTTCTCCTACAATGAGCAGTTCTTC. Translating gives CASRRDKRFSYNEQFF.

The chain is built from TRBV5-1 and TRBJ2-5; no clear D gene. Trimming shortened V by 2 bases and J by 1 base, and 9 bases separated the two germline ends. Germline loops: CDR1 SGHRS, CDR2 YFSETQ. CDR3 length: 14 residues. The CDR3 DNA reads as TGCGCCAGCAGCTTTAGGGTGACCCAAGAGACCCAGTACTTC. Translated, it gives CASSFRVTQETQYF.

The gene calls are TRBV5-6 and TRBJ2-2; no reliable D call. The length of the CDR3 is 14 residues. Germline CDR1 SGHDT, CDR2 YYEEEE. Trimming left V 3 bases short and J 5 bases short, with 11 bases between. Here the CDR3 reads CASSSVGRTGELFF. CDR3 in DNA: TGTGCCAGCAGCTCGGTCGGAAGAACCGGGGAGCTGTTTTTT.

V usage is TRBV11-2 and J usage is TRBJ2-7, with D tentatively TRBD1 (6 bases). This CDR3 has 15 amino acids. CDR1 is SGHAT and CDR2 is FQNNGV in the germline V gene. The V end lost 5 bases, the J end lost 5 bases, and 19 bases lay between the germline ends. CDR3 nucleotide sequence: TGTGCCAGCAGCATAAACAGGGTGGTCGCAAACGAGCAGTACTTC. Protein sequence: CASSINRVVANEQYF.

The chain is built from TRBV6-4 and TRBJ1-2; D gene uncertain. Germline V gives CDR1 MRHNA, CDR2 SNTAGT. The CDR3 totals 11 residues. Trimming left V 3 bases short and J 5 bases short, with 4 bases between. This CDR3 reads CASSEGYGYTF. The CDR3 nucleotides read TGTGCCAGCAGTGAAGGGTATGGCTACACCTTC.

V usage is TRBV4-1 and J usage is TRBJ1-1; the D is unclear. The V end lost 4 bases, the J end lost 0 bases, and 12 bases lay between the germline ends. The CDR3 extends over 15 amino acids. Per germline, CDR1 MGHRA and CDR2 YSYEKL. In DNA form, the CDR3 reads TGCGCCAGCAGCCTGGACGTTTTCATGAACACTGAAGCTTTCTTT. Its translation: CASSLDVFMNTEAFF.

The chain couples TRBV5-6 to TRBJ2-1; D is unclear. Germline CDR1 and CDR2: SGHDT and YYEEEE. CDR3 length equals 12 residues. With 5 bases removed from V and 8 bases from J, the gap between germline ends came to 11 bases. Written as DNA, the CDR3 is TGTGCCAGCAGATCCCGTAGGGATGAGCAGTTCTTC. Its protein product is CASRSRRDEQFF.

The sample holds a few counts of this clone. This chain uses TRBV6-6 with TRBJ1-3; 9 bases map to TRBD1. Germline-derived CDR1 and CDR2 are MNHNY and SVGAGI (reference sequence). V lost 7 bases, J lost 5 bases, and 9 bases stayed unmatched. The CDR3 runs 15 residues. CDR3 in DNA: TGTGCCAGCACTGGGGGACAGGGCAGCAGAAACACCATATATTTT. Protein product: CASTGGQGSRNTIYF.

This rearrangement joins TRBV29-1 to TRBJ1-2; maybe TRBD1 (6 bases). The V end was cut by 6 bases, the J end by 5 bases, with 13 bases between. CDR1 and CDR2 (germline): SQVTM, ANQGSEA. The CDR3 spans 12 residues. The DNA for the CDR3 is TGCAGCGTCCCCGGGACACAATATGGCTACACCTTC. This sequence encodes CSVPGTQYGYTF.

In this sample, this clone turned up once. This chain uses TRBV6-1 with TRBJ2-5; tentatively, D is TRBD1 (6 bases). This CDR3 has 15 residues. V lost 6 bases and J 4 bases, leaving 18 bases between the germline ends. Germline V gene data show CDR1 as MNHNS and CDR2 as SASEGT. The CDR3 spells CASREYTGFPETQYF. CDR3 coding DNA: TGTGCCAGCAGGGAATACACAGGGTTCCCAGAGACCCAGTACTTC.

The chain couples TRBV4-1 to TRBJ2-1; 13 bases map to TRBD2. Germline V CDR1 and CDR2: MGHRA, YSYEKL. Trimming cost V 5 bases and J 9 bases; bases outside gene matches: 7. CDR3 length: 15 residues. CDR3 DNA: TGCGCCAGCAGCTCCGGGACTAGCGGGGTCGGTGAGCAGTTCTTC. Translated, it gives CASSSGTSGVGEQFF.

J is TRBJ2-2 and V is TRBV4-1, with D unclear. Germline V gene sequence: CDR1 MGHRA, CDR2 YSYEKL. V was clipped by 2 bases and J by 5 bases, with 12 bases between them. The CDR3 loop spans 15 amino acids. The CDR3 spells CASSQSPLTTGELFF. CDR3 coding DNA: TGCGCCAGCAGCCAAAGCCCTTTAACAACCGGGGAGCTGTTTTTT.

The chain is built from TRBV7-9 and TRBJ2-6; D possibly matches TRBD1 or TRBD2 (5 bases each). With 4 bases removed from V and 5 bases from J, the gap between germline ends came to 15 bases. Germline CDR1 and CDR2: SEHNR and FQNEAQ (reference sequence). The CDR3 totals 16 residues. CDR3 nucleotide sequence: TGTGCCAGCAGCTCCCGGGGACCTCTCTGGGCCAACGTCCTGACTTTC. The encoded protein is CASSSRGPLWANVLTF.

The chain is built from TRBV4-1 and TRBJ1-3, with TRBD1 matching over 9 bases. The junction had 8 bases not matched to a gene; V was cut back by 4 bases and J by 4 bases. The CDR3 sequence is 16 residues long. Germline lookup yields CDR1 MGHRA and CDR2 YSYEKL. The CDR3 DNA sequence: TGCGCCAGCAGCCTAATGGGACAGGGAGGAGGAAACACCATATATTTT. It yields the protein CASSLMGQGGGNTIYF.

The CDR3 sequence: CASSLGDQRGETQYF. CDR3 DNA: TGTGCCAGCAGCTTGGGGGACCAAAGAGGAGAGACCCAGTACTTC. This chain connects TRBV11-3 to TRBJ2-5, with D perhaps given as TRBD1 or TRBD2 (5 bases each). CDR3 length equals 15 residues. The germline V gene encodes CDR1 SGHNT and CDR2 YENEEA. Trimming took 3 bases from V and 4 from J, leaving 15 bases between them.

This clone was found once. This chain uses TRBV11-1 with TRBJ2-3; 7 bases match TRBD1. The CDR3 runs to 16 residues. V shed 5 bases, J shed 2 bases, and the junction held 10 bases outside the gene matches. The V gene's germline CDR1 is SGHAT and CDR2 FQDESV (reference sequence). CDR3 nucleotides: TGTGCCAGCAGCCCCGCCGGGACAGCATTCACAGATACGCAGTATTTT. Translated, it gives CASSPAGTAFTDTQYF.

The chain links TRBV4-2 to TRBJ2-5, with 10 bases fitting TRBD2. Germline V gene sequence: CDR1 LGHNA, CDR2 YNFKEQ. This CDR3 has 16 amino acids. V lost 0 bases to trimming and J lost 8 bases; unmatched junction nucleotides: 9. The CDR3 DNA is TGTGCCAGCAGCCAAGAACAGCGGGGGGGTTCGGAAACCCAGTACTTC. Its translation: CASSQEQRGGSETQYF.

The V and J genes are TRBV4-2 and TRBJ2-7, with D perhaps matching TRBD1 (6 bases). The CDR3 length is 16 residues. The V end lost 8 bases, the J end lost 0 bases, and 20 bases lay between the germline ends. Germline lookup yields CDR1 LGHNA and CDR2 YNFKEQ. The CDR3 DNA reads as TGTGCCAGCGGTCAACCGGGACACTCAAGCTCCTACGAGCAGTACTTC. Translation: CASGQPGHSSSYEQYF.

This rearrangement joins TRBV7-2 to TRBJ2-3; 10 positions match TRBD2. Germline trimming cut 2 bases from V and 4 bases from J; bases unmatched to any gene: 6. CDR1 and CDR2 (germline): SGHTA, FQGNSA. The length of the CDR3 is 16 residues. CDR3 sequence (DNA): TGTGCCAGCAGCTTACTATCAGCGGGGGGGTCAGATACGCAGTATTTT. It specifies CASSLLSAGGSDTQYF.

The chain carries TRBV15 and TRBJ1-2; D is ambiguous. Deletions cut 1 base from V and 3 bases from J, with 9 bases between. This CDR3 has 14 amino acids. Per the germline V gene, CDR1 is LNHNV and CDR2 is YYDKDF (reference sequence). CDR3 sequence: CATSRGRGDYGYTF. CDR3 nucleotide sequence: TGTGCCACCAGCAGAGGGCGGGGAGACTATGGCTACACCTTC.